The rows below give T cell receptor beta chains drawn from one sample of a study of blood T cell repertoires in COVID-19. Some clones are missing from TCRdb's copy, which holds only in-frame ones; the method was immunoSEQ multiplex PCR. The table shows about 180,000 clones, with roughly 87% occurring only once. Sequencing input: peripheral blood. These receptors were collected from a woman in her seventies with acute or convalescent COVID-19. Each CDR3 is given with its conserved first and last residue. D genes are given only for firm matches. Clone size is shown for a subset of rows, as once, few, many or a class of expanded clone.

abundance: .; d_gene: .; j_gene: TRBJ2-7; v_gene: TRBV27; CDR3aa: CASSLSRVVHEQYF; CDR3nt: TGTGCCAGCAGTTTATCTCGAGTCGTCCACGAGCAGTACTTC
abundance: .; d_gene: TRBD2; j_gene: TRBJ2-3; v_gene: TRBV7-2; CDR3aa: CASSWASGRAIDTQYF; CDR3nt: TGTGCCAGCAGCTGGGCCAGCGGGAGGGCCATAGATACGCAGTATTTT
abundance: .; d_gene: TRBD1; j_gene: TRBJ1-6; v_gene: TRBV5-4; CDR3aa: CASSLDWTGDSPLHF; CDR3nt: TGTGCCAGCAGCCTAGACTGGACAGGGGATTCACCCCTCCACTTT
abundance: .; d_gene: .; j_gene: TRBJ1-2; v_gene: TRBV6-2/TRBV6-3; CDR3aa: CASSYSGAGSGYGYTF; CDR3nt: TGTGCCAGCAGTTACTCGGGTGCCGGCTCGGGCTATGGCTACACCTTC
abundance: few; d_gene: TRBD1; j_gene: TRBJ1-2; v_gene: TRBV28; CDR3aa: CASSVDRVYGYTF; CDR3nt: TGTGCCAGCAGTGTGGACAGGGTCTATGGCTACACCTTC
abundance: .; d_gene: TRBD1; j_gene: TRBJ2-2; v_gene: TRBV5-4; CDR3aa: CASSLPRDRYTGELFF; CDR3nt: TGTGCCAGCAGCTTGCCCCGGGACAGATACACCGGGGAGCTGTTTTTT
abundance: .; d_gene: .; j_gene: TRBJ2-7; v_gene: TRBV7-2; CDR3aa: CASIEDTGGAYEQYF; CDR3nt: TGTGCCAGCATAGAGGACACAGGGGGGGCCTACGAGCAGTACTTC
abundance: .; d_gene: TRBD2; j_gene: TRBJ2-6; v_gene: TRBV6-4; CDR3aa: CASSDFSCLAGAYGANVLTF; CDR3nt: TGTGCCAGCAGTGACTTCTCGTGCTTAGCGGGAGCCTATGGGGCCAACGTCCTGACTTTC
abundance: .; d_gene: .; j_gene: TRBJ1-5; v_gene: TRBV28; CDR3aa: CASSLHPGASNQPQHF; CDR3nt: TGTGCCAGCAGTTTGCACCCAGGGGCGAGCAATCAGCCCCAGCATTTT
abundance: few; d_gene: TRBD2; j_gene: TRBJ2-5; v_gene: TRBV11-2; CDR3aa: CASSLSLAGEAQYF; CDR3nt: TGTGCCAGCAGCTTATCACTAGCGGGAGAGGCCCAGTACTTC
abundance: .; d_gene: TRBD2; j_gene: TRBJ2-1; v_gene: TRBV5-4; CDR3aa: CASSEGTREFF; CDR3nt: TGTGCCAGCAGTGAGGGGACTAGGGAGTTCTTC
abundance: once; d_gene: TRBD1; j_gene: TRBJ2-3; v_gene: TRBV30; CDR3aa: CAWQGEVRTDTQYF; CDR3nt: TGTGCCTGGCAGGGGGAAGTAAGGACAGATACGCAGTATTTT
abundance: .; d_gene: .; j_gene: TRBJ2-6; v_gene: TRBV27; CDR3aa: CASSSPLAVISGANVLTF; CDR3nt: TGTGCCAGCAGTTCCCCCCTTGCGGTAATCTCTGGGGCCAACGTCCTGACTTTC
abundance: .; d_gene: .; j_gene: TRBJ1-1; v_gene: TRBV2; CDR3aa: CASGRQKNTEAFF; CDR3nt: TGTGCCAGCGGAAGACAGAAGAACACTGAAGCTTTCTTT
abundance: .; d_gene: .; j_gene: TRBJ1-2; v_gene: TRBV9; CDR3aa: CASSVKEGKYYGYTF; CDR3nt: TGTGCCAGCAGCGTCAAGGAGGGGAAGTACTATGGCTACACCTTC
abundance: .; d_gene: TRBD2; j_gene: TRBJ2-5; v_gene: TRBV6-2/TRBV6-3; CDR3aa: CASSPGTSGARQETQYF; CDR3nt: TGTGCCAGCAGTCCGGGGACTAGCGGGGCCCGCCAAGAGACCCAGTACTTC
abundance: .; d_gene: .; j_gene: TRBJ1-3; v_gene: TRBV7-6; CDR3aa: CASSLAAGGSGNTIYF; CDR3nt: TGTGCCAGCAGCTTAGCTGCGGGAGGGTCCGGAAACACCATATATTTT
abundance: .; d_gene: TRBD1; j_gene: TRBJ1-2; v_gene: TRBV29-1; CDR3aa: CSASTGRGYTF; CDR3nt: TGCAGCGCCTCGACAGGGAGGGGCTACACCTTC
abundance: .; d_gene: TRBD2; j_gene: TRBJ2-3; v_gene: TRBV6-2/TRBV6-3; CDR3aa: CASSYSTSGRTDTQYF; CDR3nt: TGTGCCAGCAGTTACTCTACTAGCGGACGCACAGATACGCAGTATTTT
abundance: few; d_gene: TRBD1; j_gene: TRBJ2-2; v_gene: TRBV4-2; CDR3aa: CASSQRPGTGDNTGELFF; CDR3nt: TGTGCCAGCAGCCAGCGCCCCGGGACAGGGGATAACACCGGGGAGCTGTTTTTT
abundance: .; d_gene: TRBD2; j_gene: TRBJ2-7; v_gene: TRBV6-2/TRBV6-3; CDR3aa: CASSSTSGGFYEQYF; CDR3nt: TGTGCCAGCAGTTCAACTAGCGGGGGATTCTACGAGCAGTACTTC
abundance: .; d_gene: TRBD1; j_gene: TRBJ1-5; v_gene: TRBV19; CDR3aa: CASSGDRARQPQHF; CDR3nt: TGTGCCAGTAGTGGGGACAGGGCGCGACAGCCCCAGCATTTT
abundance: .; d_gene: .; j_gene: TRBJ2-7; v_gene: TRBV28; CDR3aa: CASSLQDYEQYF; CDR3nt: TGTGCCAGCAGTCTCCAGGATTACGAGCAGTACTTC
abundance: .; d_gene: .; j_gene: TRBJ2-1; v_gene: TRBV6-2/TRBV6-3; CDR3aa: CASSSFQRGYNEQFF; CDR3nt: TGTGCCAGCAGTTCCTTTCAAAGGGGCTACAATGAGCAGTTCTTC
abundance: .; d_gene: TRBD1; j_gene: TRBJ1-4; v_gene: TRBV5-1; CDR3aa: CASSYRTGINEKLFF; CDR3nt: TGCGCCAGCAGCTACCGGACAGGGATAAATGAAAAACTGTTTTTT
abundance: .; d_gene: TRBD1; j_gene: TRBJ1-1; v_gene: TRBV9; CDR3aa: CASSPRVGQSNTEAFF; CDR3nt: TGTGCCAGCAGCCCCCGAGTGGGACAGTCGAACACTGAAGCTTTCTTT
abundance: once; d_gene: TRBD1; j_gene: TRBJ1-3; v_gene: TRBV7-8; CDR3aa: CASSHGGTGSGNTIYF; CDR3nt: TGTGCCAGCAGCCATGGAGGGACAGGCTCTGGAAACACCATATATTTT
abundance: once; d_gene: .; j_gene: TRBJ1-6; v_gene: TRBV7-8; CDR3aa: CASSLNGRASNSPLHF; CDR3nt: TGTGCCAGCAGCTTAAATGGCAGGGCCTCCAATTCACCCCTCCACTTT
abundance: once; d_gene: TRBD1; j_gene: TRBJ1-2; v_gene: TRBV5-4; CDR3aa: CASSLDGTVSYGYTF; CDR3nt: TGTGCCAGCAGCTTGGACGGGACAGTTTCCTATGGCTACACCTTC
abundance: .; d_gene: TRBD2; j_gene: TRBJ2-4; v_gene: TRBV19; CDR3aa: CASSTPGLAQNIQYF; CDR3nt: TGTGCCAGTAGTACTCCGGGACTAGCCCAAAACATTCAGTACTTC
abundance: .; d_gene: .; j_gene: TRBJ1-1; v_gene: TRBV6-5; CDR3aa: CASRGGVGEAFF; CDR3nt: TGTGCCAGCCGAGGGGGGGTCGGGGAAGCTTTCTTT
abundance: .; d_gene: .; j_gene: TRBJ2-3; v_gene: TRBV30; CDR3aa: CAWSVGGSGDTQYF; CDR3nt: TGTGCCTGGAGTGTTGGGGGGAGTGGAGATACGCAGTATTTT
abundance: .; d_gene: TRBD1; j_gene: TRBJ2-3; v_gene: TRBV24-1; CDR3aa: CATADWDRGTDTQYF; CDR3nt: TGTGCCACCGCCGATTGGGACAGGGGAACAGATACGCAGTATTTT
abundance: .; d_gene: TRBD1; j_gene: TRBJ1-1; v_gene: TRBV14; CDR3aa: CASSLSGQGFEAFF; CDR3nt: TGTGCCAGCAGCCTATCGGGACAGGGTTTTGAAGCTTTCTTT
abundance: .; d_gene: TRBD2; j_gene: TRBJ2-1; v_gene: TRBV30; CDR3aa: CAWTIRGGRWTSGYNEQFF; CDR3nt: TGTGCCTGGACCATTCGGGGGGGGCGATGGACTAGCGGCTACAATGAGCAGTTCTTC
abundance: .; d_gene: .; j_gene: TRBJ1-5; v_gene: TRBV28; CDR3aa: CASSSFRAGAQPQHF; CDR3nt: TGTGCCAGCAGTTCTTTTCGTGCAGGGGCCCAGCCCCAGCATTTT
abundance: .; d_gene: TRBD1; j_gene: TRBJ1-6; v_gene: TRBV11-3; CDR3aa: CASSATGVDSPLHF; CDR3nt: TGTGCCAGCAGCGCGACAGGGGTTGATTCACCCCTCCACTTT
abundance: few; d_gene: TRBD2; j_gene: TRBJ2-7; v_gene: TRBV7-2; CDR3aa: CASSLALAGVAEQYF; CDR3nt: TGTGCCAGCAGCTTAGCGCTAGCGGGAGTGGCCGAGCAGTACTTC
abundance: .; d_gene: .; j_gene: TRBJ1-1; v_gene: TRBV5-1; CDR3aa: CASSLGPGERNTEAFF; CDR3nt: TGCGCCAGCAGCTTGGGTCCAGGGGAAAGGAACACTGAAGCTTTCTTT